This T cell receptor (beta chain) was sequenced for a study of beta chain features in type 1 diabetes (dated by TCRdb to the late 2010s). Context from the whole study: Mean age, gender distribution, total cell number and subset yield did not differ between patients and healthy donors. Whereas all 30 or so donors provided naive and central memory subsets, regulatory and stem cell-like memory subsets were isolated from just 8 patients and roughly 8 healthy donors. A total of approximately 100,000,000 sorted cells were examined across all samples, and the number of cells per subset was strongly correlated with RNA yield. In the study, TCRB repertoires of sorted circulating CD4+ T cell subsets from recently diagnosed type 1 diabetes patients were compared with those of matched healthy donors.

Study-wide findings and limitations: Naive, central memory and regulatory TCRB repertoires appeared to be more alike among patients than among healthy donors. Because cDNA was sequenced instead of genomic DNA, activated cells with high expression could be over-represented, although the groups did not differ in activation or CD3 levels. In all four CD4+ subsets, TCRB CDR3 length was moderately but significantly shorter in type 1 diabetes patients. Shorter templates might be favored by PCR, yet because patient and control samples were amplified and corrected together, any such skew would affect both groups equally. HLA sub-analyses involved small numbers of individuals, so any influence of HLA type on TCRB rearrangement remained unresolved. At VDJ recombination sites, type 1 diabetes patients had fewer insertions and more deleted nucleotides, which implies abnormalities in thymic rearrangement.

The entire isolated RNA was reverse transcribed using the High Capacity cDNA Reverse Transcription Kit, and thus expressed TCRB transcripts were sequenced. Naive, central memory and regulatory T cell samples underwent deep immunoSEQ sequencing, averaging roughly 3.4 million total reads per sample. Sorted cells were lysed in RLT buffer and RNA was extracted with DNase-treated RNeasy Micro or Mini kits, depending on cell number. To prevent cross-contamination, every cell subset was processed on its own, while patient and healthy donor samples were processed together. The immunoSEQ multiplex PCR was used to amplify TCRB sequences from cDNA, yielding 87-bp fragments that span the CDR3 region. The amplicons were sequenced using the Illumina HiSeq platform. As for how the authors treated the data: Synthetic template baselines were used to correct PCR bias computationally, reads within Hamming distance 2 were collapsed together, and singletons that could not be merged were discarded. Reads were aligned against IMGT to assign V, D and J genes, CDR3 length and insertions or deletions at six rearrangement sites. Within each subset, clonotype counts were normalized to sorted cell number, after which true diversity and Gini coefficients were computed with the tcR R package. The overlap coefficient, calculated on TCRB nucleotide sequences, was used to measure repertoire sharing. As stored in TCRdb, this immuneACCESS dataset retains in-frame rearrangements with V and J assigned. A fraction of the clones does not appear; measured against another copy, unresolved V genes explain less than half of the discrepancy, and the remainder lacks a known reason. Clone size and V and J calls were adopted from that table, with D and trimming inferred from the DNA. Within this sample are about 300,000 clones, with approximately 8.1% of them counted one time only. The ten largest clones represent over 0.8% of the sample.

Concerning this clone: It lacks a known antigen. The sample holds no much larger clone one base away, and base qualities are not on file.

A single peripheral blood draw of approximately 0.11 L on average was collected from each donor into heparinised tubes. A BD FACSAria II was used to sort naive, central memory, regulatory and stem cell-like memory CD4+ T cells with a panel that included CD45RO, CCR7, CD25, CD127, CD95 and CD27. All sorted populations exceeded 95% purity. PBMCs were isolated immediately by Lymphoprep density gradient centrifugation and stained directly without culture. So that batch effects would be minimized, each experiment stained and sorted samples in pairs, pairing one healthy donor with one patient. The clonotype was recovered from a woman aged 18-35 years in good health. Material for sequencing was central memory CD4+ T cells from blood.

CDR3 reads: CASIPAGGDTQYF. The DNA sequence is given as TGTGCCAGCATCCCAGCGGGAGGGGATACGCAGTATTTT. The chain is encoded by TRBV5-4 joined to TRBJ2-3; 10 junctional bases match TRBD2. The germline V gene (reference sequence) sets CDR1 to SGHNT and CDR2 to YYREEE. The CDR3 goes from the cysteine to the phenylalanine over 13 residues. The only DNA kept is the CDR3, 39 bases in frame from the first base. Germline trimming: 6 bases from V, 6 bases from J; junction bases outside gene matches: 4.